This TCR beta chain was sequenced for a study of T cells in Graves' hyperthyroidism and ophthalmopathy (dated by TCRdb to between 2018 and 2021). Context from the whole study: Peripheral blood was collected at initial diagnosis, before any treatment. A discovery cohort of around 98 patients, 43 with Graves' ophthalmopathy and more than 55 with stable Graves' hyperthyroidism, was used to find distinguishing TCR V-J signatures. Prospective prediction of ophthalmopathy was tested in an independent validation cohort of 18 to 20 hyperthyroidism patients and 17 patients who later progressed to ophthalmopathy. The 95 to 100 discovery patients were divided at random into training and test sets in a 7:3 ratio. Thyroid tissue and blood T-cell repertoires from six Graves' hyperthyroidism patients were also compared in the study. Following sampling, methimazole starting at 30 mg daily was given to hyperthyroidism patients, and high-dose intravenous methylprednisolone was given to ophthalmopathy patients. The paper describes TCR Vbeta CDR3 sequencing of 120 to 150 peripheral blood samples, made up of 43 ophthalmopathy patients, more than 70 hyperthyroidism patients and 17 progressor patients. General findings and caveats noted by the study authors: Sample size was not statistically predetermined, and blinding of investigators to group allocation was not performed. In cross-validation, a model built on a 13 V-J signature told ophthalmopathy apart from stable hyperthyroidism with about 90% sensitivity and approximately 81% specificity, and in testing the same model reached 80%/75%. In validation, the model predicted progression to ophthalmopathy a median of about 6.5 months before onset, with approximately 70% sensitivity and roughly 72% specificity. Most expanded thyroid clonotypes (frequency above 0.001) were also found in blood, which suggests that blood repertoires may mirror thyroid immune responses.

A patient counted as having stable Graves' hyperthyroidism if no progression to ophthalmopathy occurred over 18 months of follow-up. Hyperthyroidism patients were newly diagnosed, had a disease duration of under 2 months, and were aged 18 to 65 years. Exclusion was applied to patients with uncontrolled infections, other autoimmune diseases, pregnancy or lactation. Diagnoses were established on the basis of clinical symptoms, serum thyroxine and TRAb, thyroid ultrasound, and orbital computed tomography. PBMCs were isolated from 8 to 10 ml of fresh peripheral blood by Ficoll-Paque density gradient centrifugation. Total RNA was extracted using Trizol reagent, and RNA quality was assessed on an Agilent 2100 Bioanalyzer. TCR beta CDR3 regions were amplified from RNA transcripts. For the first round of RT-PCR on the TCR CDR3, the HTBI primer set was used together with the Qiagen OneStep RT-PCR kit. Libraries were constructed in a second round of multiplex PCR, after which size selection and purification were performed. Paired-end sequencing of the libraries was performed with 100 bp reads on an Illumina HiSeq2000. On the study's bioinformatics: SOAPnuke was used to process the raw data, throwing out any read that contained adapters or uncalled bases, had a mean Phred below 15, or lacked an exact constant-primer or identifier match. High-quality paired reads were merged using COPE v1.2.5, and each unique nucleotide sequence was defined as a clonotype. MiTCR v1.1 was used to align the clonotypes against IMGT TRBV, TRBD and TRBJ reference segments. Analysis was restricted to V-J combinations with a frequency above 0.0001, which covered about 99% of repertoires. The TCS score was defined as the ratio of F50 (clonal expansion) to E x V (chaos), calculated using BLOSUM62-based TCRdist between CDR3 peptides within each V-J. Welch's t-statistics and random forest reduced around 510 V-J features to 13, which were used in a naive Bayes classifier (R e1071). TCRdb redid the processing of the public reads, applying fastp at Q25 and MiXCR, and retained in-frame beta chains. Entries are consolidated by CDR3 protein sequence, retaining the most common genes and DNA. TCRdb's processing, not the authors' own work, is the source of the V and J calls. This sample comprises roughly 700,000 distinct CDR3 sequences, roughly 15% of them detected only once. The leading ten clones occupy roughly a tenth of the sample.

Via the germline V gene, CDR1 is SNHLY and CDR2 FYNNEI. Including the terminal cysteine and phenylalanine, the CDR3 comprises 14 residues. Of all the DNA, just the CDR3 is kept, 42 bases in frame from base 1. Trimming removed 6 bases from V and 2 bases from J; the gene matches leave 3 bases unexplained. In its sample, this clonotype was seen many times. Its antigen remains unidentified. The input lacks base qualities; no much larger clone sits a single base away. The rearrangement combines TRBV2 with TRBJ2-1; 8 of the junction bases match TRBD2. Material for sequencing was blood. The TCR was taken from a woman between 18 and 29 years old with Graves' hyperthyroidism. The nucleotide sequence reads TGTGCCAGCAGCAGCGGGAGTACCTACAATGAGCAGTTCTTC. This yields the protein CASSSGSTYNEQFF.